This T cell receptor beta chain appears in the sequencing data of a study of cytomegalovirus exposure and HLA in healthy donors. General study points: Generally TCR sequences proved uncommon, though certain public TCRs appeared in numerous donors.

A multiplex PCR was run with 60 Vbeta primers and 13 Jbeta primers. The assay was immunoSEQ multiplex PCR, and TCRdb's table has in-frame clones only and misses some. Of around 130,000 clones detected, around 70% appear once; the ten largest clones hold about 2.4%. All the people who gave samples were healthy bone marrow donors. This clone turned up a few times. Its antigen is currently unknown. The sequence was collected from a woman between 55 and 75 years old in good health and CMV-seropositive. The material sequenced was PBMCs.

CDR3 sequence (DNA): TGTGCCAGAATCAGGGGAAACGGGGAGCTGTTTTTT. Protein sequence: CARIRGNGELFF. The chain combines TRBV2 with TRBJ2-2, with TRBD1 as a possible D gene (6 bases). V dropped 9 bases and J dropped 7 bases, with 12 bases sitting between them. The CDR3 spans 12 residues. Germline V gives CDR1 SNHLY, CDR2 FYNNEI. The variable domain in full, with the rest retrieved from reference TRBV2 and TRBJ2-2, is EPEVTQTPSHQVTQMGQEVILRCVPISNHLYFYWYRQILGQKVEFLVSFYNNEISEKSEIFDDQFSVERPDGSNFTLKIRSTKLEDSAMYFCARIRGNGELFFGEGSRLTVL.